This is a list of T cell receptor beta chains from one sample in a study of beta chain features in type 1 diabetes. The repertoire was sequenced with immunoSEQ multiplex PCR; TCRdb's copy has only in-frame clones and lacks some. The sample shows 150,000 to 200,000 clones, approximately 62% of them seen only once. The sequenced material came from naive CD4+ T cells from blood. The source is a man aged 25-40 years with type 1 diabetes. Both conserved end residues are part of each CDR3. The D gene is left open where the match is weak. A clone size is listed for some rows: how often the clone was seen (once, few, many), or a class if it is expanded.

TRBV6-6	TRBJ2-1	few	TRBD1	CASSPGQGSQFF	TGTGCCAGCAGCCCCGGACAGGGCTCCCAGTTCTTC
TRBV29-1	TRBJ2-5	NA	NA	CSVLKNIKGTQYF	TGCAGCGTTTTAAAAAACATAAAAGGAACCCAGTACTTC
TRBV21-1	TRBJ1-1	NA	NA	CASSGRTATTEAFF	TGTGCCAGCAGCGGCAGGACAGCGACCACTGAAGCTTTCTTT
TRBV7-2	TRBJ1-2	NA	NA	CASSLRRGEGYTF	TGTGCCAGCAGCTTAAGGAGGGGTGAAGGCTACACCTTC
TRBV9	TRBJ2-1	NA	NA	CASSVVTGTYNEQFF	TGTGCCAGCAGCGTAGTCACAGGGACCTACAATGAGCAGTTCTTC
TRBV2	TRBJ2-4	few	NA	CASTLQNIQYF	TGTGCCAGCACCCTCCAAAACATTCAGTACTTC
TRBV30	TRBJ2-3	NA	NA	CAWSWTSTDTQYF	TGTGCCTGGAGTTGGACTAGCACAGATACGCAGTATTTT
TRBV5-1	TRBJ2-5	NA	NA	CASSLIGQWDQETQYF	TGCGCCAGCAGCTTGATAGGGCAGTGGGACCAAGAGACCCAGTACTTC
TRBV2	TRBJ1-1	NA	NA	CASDKAGTEAFF	TGTGCCAGCGATAAGGCGGGCACTGAAGCTTTCTTT
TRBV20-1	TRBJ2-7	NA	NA	CSARERGQYF	TGCAGTGCTAGAGAACGTGGGCAGTACTTC
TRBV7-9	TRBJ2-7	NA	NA	CASSLGFQYEQYF	TGTGCCAGCAGCTTAGGTTTTCAGTACGAGCAGTACTTC
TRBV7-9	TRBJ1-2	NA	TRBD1	CATDRAIEGYTF	TGTGCCACGGACAGGGCGATAGAGGGCTACACCTTC
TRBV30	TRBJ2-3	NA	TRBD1	CALRQGSDTQYF	TGTGCCCTGCGACAGGGGTCAGATACGCAGTATTTT
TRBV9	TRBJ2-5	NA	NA	CASSVVDTQETQYF	TGTGCCAGCAGCGTAGTTGACACCCAAGAGACCCAGTACTTC
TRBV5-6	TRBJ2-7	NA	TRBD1	CASSRDRGTYEQYF	TGTGCCAGCAGCCGGGACAGGGGCACCTACGAGCAGTACTTC
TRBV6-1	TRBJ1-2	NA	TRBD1	CASSDRDRDFPNYGYTF	TGTGCCAGCAGTGACCGGGACAGGGATTTTCCTAACTATGGCTACACCTTC
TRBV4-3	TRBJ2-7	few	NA	CASSQEVVPEQYF	TGCGCCAGCAGCCAAGAAGTAGTCCCCGAGCAGTACTTC
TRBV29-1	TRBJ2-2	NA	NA	CSVLTGLNTGELFF	TGCAGCGTTTTAACAGGATTGAACACCGGGGAGCTGTTTTTT
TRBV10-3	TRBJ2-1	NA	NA	CAISESNVFPPRNEQFF	TGTGCCATCAGTGAGTCTAACGTCTTCCCCCCGAGGAATGAGCAGTTCTTC
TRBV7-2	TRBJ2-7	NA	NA	CASSPSISYEQYF	TGTGCCAGCAGCCCGAGTATCTCCTACGAGCAGTACTTC
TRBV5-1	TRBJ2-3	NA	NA	CASSLGAVTDTQYF	TGCGCCAGCAGCTTGGGAGCGGTCACAGATACGCAGTATTTT
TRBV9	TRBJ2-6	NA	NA	CASSVDLSGANVLTF	TGTGCCAGCAGCGTAGACCTTTCTGGGGCCAACGTCCTGACTTTC
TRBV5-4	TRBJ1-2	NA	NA	CASSLASRRDLNYGYTF	TGTGCCAGCAGCTTGGCCTCGCGACGAGATCTAAACTATGGCTACACCTTC
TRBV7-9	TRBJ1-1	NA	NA	CASSPSRTSAFF	TGTGCCAGCAGCCCGAGTAGGACCTCAGCTTTCTTT
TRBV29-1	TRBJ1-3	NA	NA	CSVEQDGNTIYF	TGCAGCGTTGAGCAGGATGGAAACACCATATATTTT
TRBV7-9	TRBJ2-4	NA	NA	CASQEGHLAKNNQYF	TGTGCCAGCCAGGAGGGACACCTAGCCAAAAACAATCAGTACTTC
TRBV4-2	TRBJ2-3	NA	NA	CASSQEFSDTQYF	TGTGCCAGCAGCCAAGAGTTTAGTGACACGCAGTATTTT
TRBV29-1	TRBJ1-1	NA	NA	CSVAGLGTEAFF	TGCAGCGTTGCGGGGCTGGGGACTGAAGCTTTCTTT
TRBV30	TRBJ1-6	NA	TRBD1	CAWSAGQGASPLHF	TGTGCCTGGAGTGCAGGGCAGGGGGCTTCACCCCTCCACTTT
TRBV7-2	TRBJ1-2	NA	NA	CASSSTENYGYTF	TGTGCCAGCAGCTCGACAGAGAACTATGGCTACACCTTC
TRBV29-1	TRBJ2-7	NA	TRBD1	CSVGGTGEESSYEQYF	TGCAGCGTTGGCGGGACAGGGGAAGAAAGCTCCTACGAGCAGTACTTC
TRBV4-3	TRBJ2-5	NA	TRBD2	CASSLELGQAGAWETQYF	TGCGCCAGCAGCCTAGAGTTGGGCCAAGCGGGGGCTTGGGAGACCCAGTACTTC
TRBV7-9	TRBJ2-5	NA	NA	CASSKQGTQETQYF	TGTGCCAGCAGCAAACAGGGGACTCAAGAGACCCAGTACTTC
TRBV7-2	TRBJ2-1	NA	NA	CASSPPWEPNEQFF	TGTGCCAGCAGCCCCCCGTGGGAGCCCAATGAGCAGTTCTTC
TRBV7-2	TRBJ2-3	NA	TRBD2	CASTNQRGSADTQYF	TGTGCCAGCACCAACCAGCGGGGGTCCGCAGATACGCAGTATTTT
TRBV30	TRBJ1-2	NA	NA	CAWSEQGGYGYTF	TGTGCCTGGAGTGAGCAGGGAGGGTATGGCTACACCTTC
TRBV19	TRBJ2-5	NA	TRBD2	CASSTIAGRQETQYF	TGTGCCAGTAGTACGATAGCGGGGAGACAAGAGACCCAGTACTTC
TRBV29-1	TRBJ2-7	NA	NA	CSLPDPGTRGEQYF	TGCAGCCTCCCCGATCCGGGTACCCGGGGGGAGCAGTACTTC
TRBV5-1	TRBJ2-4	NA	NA	CASSWRSEPTGSFIAKNIQYF	TGCGCCAGCAGCTGGCGGTCGGAGCCAACCGGGTCATTCATAGCCAAAAACATTCAGTACTTC
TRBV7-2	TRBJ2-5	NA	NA	CASRIKTLYQETQYF	TGTGCCAGCAGGATAAAAACACTGTACCAAGAGACCCAGTACTTC
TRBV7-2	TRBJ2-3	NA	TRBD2	CASSAGLAADTQYF	TGTGCCAGCAGCGCCGGACTAGCCGCAGATACGCAGTATTTT
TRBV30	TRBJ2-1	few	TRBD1	CACHPPDRVDEQFF	TGTGCCTGCCATCCTCCCGACAGGGTAGATGAGCAGTTCTTC
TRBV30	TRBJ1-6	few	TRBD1	CAWSTDRGQPLHF	TGTGCCTGGAGTACGGACAGGGGGCAGCCCCTCCACTTT
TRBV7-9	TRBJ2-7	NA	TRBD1	CASSRTGEYEQYF	TGTGCCAGCAGCCGGACAGGGGAGTACGAGCAGTACTTC
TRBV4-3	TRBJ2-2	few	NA	CASGDNTGELFF	TGCGCCAGCGGCGACAACACCGGGGAGCTGTTTTTT
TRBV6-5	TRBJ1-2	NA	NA	CASTPYRGAYGYTF	TGTGCCAGCACCCCGTATCGGGGCGCCTATGGCTACACCTTC
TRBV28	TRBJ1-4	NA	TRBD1	CASSSGQGNEKLFF	TGTGCCAGCAGTTCGGGACAGGGGAATGAAAAACTGTTTTTT
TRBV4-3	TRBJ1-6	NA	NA	CASSGALYSPLHF	TGCGCCAGCAGCGGGGCCCTATATTCACCCCTCCACTTT
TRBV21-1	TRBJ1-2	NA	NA	CASSNAGRYGYTF	TGTGCCAGCAGCAACGCGGGACGGTATGGCTACACCTTC
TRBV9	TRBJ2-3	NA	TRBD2	CASSVQAGGADTQYF	TGTGCCAGCAGCGTACAAGCGGGGGGCGCAGATACGCAGTATTTT